The rows below give T cell receptor beta chains drawn from one sample of a study of control samples from healthy donors and cancer patients. TCRdb's copy holds only in-frame clones and misses some; the assay was immunoSEQ multiplex PCR. The table lists 90,000 to 150,000 clones, 88% of them singletons. Sample: blood. Receptors originate from a man aged 35 to 55 in good health. Both conserved end residues are trimmed from each CDR3. Each record gives: V gene, clone size, J gene, CDR3 protein. Clone sizes are given selectively: once, few, many, or a class where the clone is expanded.

TRBV12-3/TRBV12-4	-	TRBJ1-2	ASLMGGYGYT
TRBV4-3	-	TRBJ2-7	ASSQLPGQAYEQY
TRBV5-1	-	TRBJ2-7	ASSRWGASEQY
TRBV18	-	TRBJ1-1	ASSPPMANTEAF
TRBV7-9	-	TRBJ1-2	ASSLALGYGYT
TRBV2	-	TRBJ2-3	ATGLADTDTQY
TRBV4-3	-	TRBJ1-6	ASSQDGGQGNSPLH
TRBV4-1	once	TRBJ2-7	ASSPTGYEQY
TRBV11-3	-	TRBJ2-3	ASSSHLGADTQY
TRBV19	-	TRBJ2-7	ASSIGTATYEQY
TRBV7-9	-	TRBJ2-7	ASSQTGTHEQY
TRBV5-1	-	TRBJ2-7	ASSLKGGQGNYEQY
TRBV7-2	-	TRBJ2-2	ASSLGISTGELF
TRBV6-6	-	TRBJ1-4	ASSYSLGGSEKLF
TRBV7-9	-	TRBJ1-1	ASSPFAGGPLSTEAF
TRBV9	-	TRBJ1-5	ASSVDSNLGQPQH
TRBV28	-	TRBJ1-6	ASSPGVTGAKNSPLH
TRBV7-9	once	TRBJ1-4	ASSSSGVGKLF
TRBV5-1	-	TRBJ1-5	ASSLAGGGNQPQH
TRBV5-6	-	TRBJ2-7	ASSWDRSYEQY
TRBV19	few	TRBJ1-5	ASSNRGGQPQH
TRBV12-3/TRBV12-4	-	TRBJ2-1	ASVDPRWDEQF
TRBV19	-	TRBJ1-4	ATKDRGGTNEKLF
TRBV7-3	-	TRBJ2-1	ASSLSTGYYNEQF
TRBV19	-	TRBJ1-5	ASKVRTGDQPQH
TRBV9	-	TRBJ2-7	ASSATSGGINEQY
TRBV4-2	-	TRBJ1-4	ASSQDRGQNEKLF
TRBV5-5	-	TRBJ1-6	ASSLATGTANSPLH
TRBV3-1/TRBV3-2	-	TRBJ2-7	ASSLTSYEQY
TRBV3-1/TRBV3-2	-	TRBJ1-4	ASSQGFQGWEKLF
TRBV6-5	-	TRBJ1-1	ASSYKGSETEAF
TRBV7-9	-	TRBJ2-2	ASSYASTGELF
TRBV24-1	-	TRBJ2-1	ATSDWREQF
TRBV25-1	once	TRBJ1-2	ASRGQSNYGYT
TRBV19	-	TRBJ1-5	ASKSGHPSNQPQH
TRBV27	-	TRBJ1-4	ASSLYGTATNEKLF
TRBV5-4	-	TRBJ1-2	ASSGGTGGYYGYT